The 16 T cell receptor beta chains presented below share a single source sample, sequenced in a study of T cell repertoires in cytomegalovirus infection. One entry per CDR3 protein results from TCRdb running MiXCR on the reads. This table holds around 550,000 distinct CDR3 sequences, more than 25% found once. Input material: PBMCs. The receptor source for this set is a human donor in good health (CMV status not recorded). Some clones in this sample may be carry-over from other donors' samples.

The table lists this clonotype with many counts. The chain carries TRBV7-2 and TRBJ2-7, with TRBD1 identical over 10 bases. Germline trimming cut 7 bases from V and 6 bases from J; bases unmatched to any gene: 9. This CDR3 comprises 14 residues. The germline V gene encodes CDR1 SGHTA and CDR2 FQGNSA. The CDR3: CASTNRGTGAEQYF. In DNA form, the CDR3 reads TGTGCCAGCACCAACAGGGGGACAGGGGCCGAGCAGTACTTC.

This chain joins TRBV7-4 and TRBJ2-2; D unresolved. The CDR3 loop spans 14 amino acids. The germline CDR1 and CDR2 sequences are SGHVT and SQSDAQ. V was clipped by 7 bases and J by 2 bases, with 11 bases between them. The DNA for the CDR3 is TGTGCCAGCACCATAATCGTTAACACCGGGGAGCTGTTTTTT. Translating it yields CASTIIVNTGELFF.

The chain uses TRBV30 and TRBJ1-2; D possibly corresponds to TRBD1 (5 bases). This CDR3 comprises 14 residues. V was clipped by 4 bases and J by 5 bases, with 17 bases between them. Per the germline V gene, CDR1 is GTSNPN and CDR2 is SVGIG (reference sequence). This CDR3 is CAWIRDGGLYGYTF. The DNA for the CDR3 is TGTGCCTGGATCCGGGACGGCGGGTTATATGGCTACACCTTC.

The chain carries TRBV12-3 or TRBV12-4 and TRBJ2-2, with TRBD2 as a possible D gene (6 bases). The CDR3 runs 15 residues. V lost 1 base, J lost 4 bases, and 10 bases lay in between. CDR3 loop: CASSLDIAATGELFF. The DNA of the CDR3 is TGTGCCAGCAGTTTAGATATAGCGGCCACCGGGGAGCTGTTTTTT.

There are many counts of this clonotype. The rearrangement uses TRBV7-2 and TRBJ1-1; D perhaps matches TRBD1 (6 bases). The V gene's germline CDR1 is SGHTA and CDR2 FQGNSA. Between the trimmed V and J ends, which lost 2 bases and 0 bases, there was a span of 7 bases. The CDR3 runs 14 residues. This CDR3 is CASSLNRVNTEAFF. The CDR3 DNA follows: TGTGCCAGCAGCTTAAACAGGGTGAACACTGAAGCTTTCTTT.

This chain connects TRBV28 to TRBJ2-1; D is unclear. The length of the CDR3 is 12 residues. In germline, CDR1 is MDHEN, CDR2 SYDVKM. Trimming cost V 2 bases and J 7 bases, with 6 bases left between them. The CDR3 is CASSLRINEQFF. CDR3 bases: TGTGCCAGCAGTTTAAGGATAAATGAGCAGTTCTTC.

This clonotype has a handful of counts. In nucleotides, the CDR3 is TGTGCCATGAGGGACAGCCTCAGGGAAGGGGAGCTGTTTTTT. Its translation: CAMRDSLREGELFF. V gene TRBV10-3 combines with J gene TRBJ2-2; 7 nucleotides agree with TRBD1. V shed 9 bases and J 8 bases; nucleotides not matched to a gene: 12. This CDR3 contains 14 residues. CDR1 and CDR2 from the germline V gene are ENHRY and SYGVKD.

The J gene is TRBJ2-7, the V gene TRBV6-5; D may be TRBD1 (6 bases). Germline assignment: CDR1 MNHEY and CDR2 SVGAGI. The CDR3 extends over 19 amino acids. Here the CDR3 reads CASSYPHRIRRQAYYKQYV. Here the CDR3 DNA reads TGTGCCAGCAGTTACCCCCATCGAATCCGAAGACAGGCCTACTACAAGCAGTACGTC.

J is TRBJ2-1 and V is TRBV14, with D possibly matching TRBD1 (5 bases). The germline V and J ends were trimmed by 0 bases and 7 bases, with 22 bases remaining between them. The CDR3 consists of 18 residues. Per the germline V gene, CDR1 is SGHDN and CDR2 is FVKESK. CDR3 sequence: CASSQDGSMWGGGNEQFF. Here the CDR3 DNA reads TGTGCCAGCAGCCAAGATGGCTCTATGTGGGGCGGTGGGAATGAGCAGTTCTTC.

The rearrangement uses TRBV24-1 and TRBJ2-3, with a tentative D call TRBD2 (5 bases). V lost 1 base and J 4 bases, leaving 11 bases between the germline ends. Germline V lookup: CDR1 KGHDR, CDR2 SFDVKD. There are 15 residues in the CDR3. The CDR3, as DNA: TGTGCCACCAGTGATTTAATCCGGGATTCAGATACGCAGTATTTT. It yields the protein CATSDLIRDSDTQYF.

This clonotype was observed a few times. The chain combines TRBV12-3 or TRBV12-4 with TRBJ2-1; TRBD2 is a possible D gene (6 bases). Between the trimmed V and J ends, which lost 7 bases and 6 bases, there was a span of 19 bases. This CDR3 is built from 15 residues. CDR3 amino acids: CASTHGERAVNEQFF. CDR3 bases: TGTGCCAGCACCCACGGGGAGCGGGCTGTCAATGAGCAGTTCTTC.

There are many counts of this clonotype. The chain combines TRBV7-2 with TRBJ2-7; 10 positions agree with TRBD2. With 4 bases clipped from V and 2 bases from J, the junction kept 5 bases outside the gene matches. This CDR3 has 15 amino acids. Germline-derived CDR1 and CDR2 are SGHTA and FQGNSA. The CDR3 sequence: CASSSPGLATYEQYF. DNA for the CDR3: TGTGCCAGCAGCTCTCCGGGACTAGCGACCTACGAGCAGTACTTC. The whole variable domain, filled in from reference TRBV7-2 and TRBJ2-7, reads GAGVSQSPSNKVTEKGKDVELRCDPISGHTALYWYRQSLGQGLEFLIYFQGNSAPDKSGLPSDRFSAERTGGSVSTLTIQRTQQEDSAVYLCASSSPGLATYEQYFGPGTRLTVT.

V and J are TRBV11-2 and TRBJ2-1, with 11 bases fitting TRBD2. The trim removed 6 bases at V and 3 bases at J, leaving 7 bases unmatched. CDR1 is SGHAT and CDR2 is FQNNGV in the germline V gene. The CDR3 length is 16 residues. Here the CDR3 reads CASRPTGTSGYNEQFF. Here the CDR3 DNA reads TGTGCCAGCAGACCAACCGGGACTAGCGGCTACAATGAGCAGTTCTTC. The entire variable domain, with the rest obtained from reference TRBV11-2 and TRBJ2-1, is as follows: EAGVAQSPRYKIIEKRQSVAFWCNPISGHATLYWYQQILGQGPKLLIQFQNNGVVDDSQLPKDRFSAERLKGVDSTLKIQPAKLEDSAVYLCASRPTGTSGYNEQFFGPGTRLTVL.

J is TRBJ2-1 and V is TRBV24-1; no clear D gene. Germline CDR1 and CDR2: KGHDR and SFDVKD. This CDR3 is 18 amino acids long. The germline V and J ends were trimmed by 6 bases and 0 bases, with 20 bases remaining between them. This CDR3 is CATSSVLAAPSSYNEQFF. In DNA form, the CDR3 reads TGTGCCACCAGTAGCGTTCTGGCAGCCCCGAGCTCCTACAATGAGCAGTTCTTC.

Only a few counts were recorded for this clonotype. This chain joins TRBV13 and TRBJ1-4; no firm D call. Germline lookup yields CDR1 PRHDT and CDR2 FYEKMQ (reference sequence). V dropped 5 bases and J dropped 4 bases, with 5 bases sitting between them. The CDR3 consists of 12 residues. In DNA, the CDR3 is TGTGCCAGCAGCCAAAGTAATGAAAAACTGTTTTTT. Amino acid sequence: CASSQSNEKLFF.

This clonotype was observed at least ten times. V gene TRBV12-3 or TRBV12-4 combines with J gene TRBJ1-4; no reliable D call. The length of the CDR3 is 13 residues. V was shortened by 7 bases and J by 5 bases, with 11 bases between the two germline ends. DNA for the CDR3: TGTGCCAGCAAGCCCGAAACAAATGAAAAACTGTTTTTT. It yields the protein CASKPETNEKLFF.